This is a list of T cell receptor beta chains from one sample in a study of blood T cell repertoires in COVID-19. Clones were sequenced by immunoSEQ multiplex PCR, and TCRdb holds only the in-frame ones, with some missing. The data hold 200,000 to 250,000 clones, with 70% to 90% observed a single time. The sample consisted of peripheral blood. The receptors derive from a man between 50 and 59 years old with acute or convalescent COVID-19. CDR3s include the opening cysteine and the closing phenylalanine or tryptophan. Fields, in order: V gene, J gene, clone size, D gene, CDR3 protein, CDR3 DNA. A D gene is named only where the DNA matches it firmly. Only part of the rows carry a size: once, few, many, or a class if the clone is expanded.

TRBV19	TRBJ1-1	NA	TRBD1	CASRGTVNTEAFF	TGTGCCAGTAGGGGGACAGTGAACACTGAAGCTTTCTTT
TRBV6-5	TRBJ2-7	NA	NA	CASRGVLAYEQYF	TGTGCCAGCAGGGGAGTTCTGGCATACGAGCAGTACTTC
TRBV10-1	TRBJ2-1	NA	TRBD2	CASSETAGRDNEQFF	TGCGCCAGCAGTGAGACGGCAGGGAGGGACAATGAGCAGTTCTTC
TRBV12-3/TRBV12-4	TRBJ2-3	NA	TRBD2	CASSWGGADTQYF	TGTGCCAGCAGTTGGGGAGGGGCAGATACGCAGTATTTT
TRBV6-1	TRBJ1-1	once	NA	CASSEGGRNTEAFF	TGTGCCAGCAGTGAAGGCGGCAGGAACACTGAAGCTTTCTTT
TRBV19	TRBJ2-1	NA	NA	CASSEVASSYNEQFF	TGTGCCAGTAGTGAGGTCGCTAGCTCCTACAATGAGCAGTTCTTC
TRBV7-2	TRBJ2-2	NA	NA	CASSLALNTGELFF	TGTGCCAGCAGCTTAGCACTGAACACCGGGGAGCTGTTTTTT
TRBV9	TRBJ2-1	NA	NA	CASSVALNRAGSYNEQFF	TGTGCCAGCAGCGTAGCCCTTAACAGGGCGGGCTCCTACAATGAGCAGTTCTTC
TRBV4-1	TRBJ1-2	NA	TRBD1	CASSQSRQGGNGYTF	TGCGCCAGCAGCCAGTCTCGACAGGGTGGGAATGGCTACACCTTC
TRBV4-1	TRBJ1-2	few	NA	CASSQEGAGKDYGYTF	TGCGCCAGCAGCCAAGAGGGCGCAGGGAAGGACTATGGCTACACCTTC
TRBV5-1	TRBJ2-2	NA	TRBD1	CASSTGGHTGELFF	TGCGCCAGCTCCACAGGGGGCCACACCGGGGAGCTGTTTTTT
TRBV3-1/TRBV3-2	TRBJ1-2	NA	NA	CASSQDGNYGYAF	TGTGCCAGCAGCCAAGACGGAAACTATGGCTACGCCTTC
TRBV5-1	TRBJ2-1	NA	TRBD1	CASSTGTGLSYNEQFF	TGCGCCAGCAGCACCGGGACAGGTCTCTCCTACAATGAGCAGTTCTTC
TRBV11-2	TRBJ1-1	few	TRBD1	CASSPKIRGDTEAFF	TGTGCCAGCAGCCCCAAGATCAGGGGGGACACTGAAGCTTTCTTT
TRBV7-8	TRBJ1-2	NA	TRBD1	CASSFRLGTGEPVDYGYTF	TGTGCCAGCAGCTTTCGTTTGGGGACAGGGGAACCCGTTGACTATGGCTACACCTTC
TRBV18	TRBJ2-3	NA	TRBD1	CASSLRQGAMDTQYF	TGTGCCAGCTCACTCAGACAGGGGGCAATGGATACGCAGTATTTT
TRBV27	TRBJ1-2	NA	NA	CASKVGGAFWSGGYTF	TGTGCCAGCAAGGTGGGCGGGGCCTTCTGGTCTGGTGGCTACACCTTC
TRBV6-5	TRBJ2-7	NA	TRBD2	CASSLAGAYEQYF	TGTGCCAGCAGCTTAGCGGGGGCTTACGAGCAGTACTTC